This T cell receptor beta chain is from a study of identical twins. The V segment lost 6 bases and the J segment 1 base; nucleotides outside the gene matches: 9. Per germline, CDR1 MNHNS and CDR2 SASEGT. The CDR3 totals 16 residues. Broader study findings: Cross-sectional statistics underpinned the conclusions; the same donors were not followed. A partial confounding effect on zero-insertion analyses could come from invariant MAIT and iNKT cells.

TCRdb itself ran the 5' RACE reads through MiXCR, one entry per CDR3 protein. The repertoire holds approximately 470,000 distinct CDR3 sequences, over 12% seen once, with about 0.54% in the top ten. A note on this clonotype: The antigen remains unidentified.

These data also featured in a second study, about yellow fever vaccine responses in identical twins.

Sequences were obtained from CD4+ T cells sorted from blood. This sequence joins TRBV6-1 and TRBJ2-3, with 8 bases fitting TRBD2. The clonotype was recovered from a woman aged 18-30 years in good health. This chain's CDR3 is CASSPRPAGGTDTQYF. Here the CDR3 DNA reads TGTGCCAGCAGCCCACGTCCAGCGGGAGGCACAGATACGCAGTATTTT.